This T cell receptor beta chain was found in a study of blood T cell repertoires in COVID-19. On the study more broadly: Acute and convalescent COVID-19 samples came from the United States, Italy and Spain. The analysed material was cDNA or gDNA that came from T cells, B-cell-depleted T cells, or PBMCs.

Per the study methods: Estimates of nucleated cell counts were drawn from the amplification of reference gene primers. Profiling relied on immunoSEQ multiplex PCR, and the TCRdb table lists in-frame clones only, not all of them. V, J and clone size are those of that table, while D and trimming were read from the DNA. This sample has some 15,000 clones, with about 88% found just once. Germline CDR1 WNHNN, CDR2 SYGVQD (reference sequence). The ends were cut back, 11 bases at V and 5 bases at J, with 10 bases in the middle. CDR3 size: 12 residues. Sequencing input: peripheral blood. This chain connects TRBV10-1 to TRBJ1-6; D gene ambiguous. This receptor was taken from a woman between 70 and 85 years old in a cohort sampled during active or convalescent COVID-19. The CDR3 DNA follows: TGCGCCGACCGACGGGATAATTCACCCCTCCACTTT. It is translated as CADRRDNSPLHF.